One and the same sample provided the 30 T cell receptor beta chains below, sequenced in a study of OX40 agonist ivuxolimab in advanced cancers. TCRdb's copy holds only in-frame clones and misses some; the assay was immunoSEQ multiplex PCR. The profile shows tens of thousands of clones, more than 65% of them singletons. Material: CD4+ or CD8+ T cells sorted from blood, obtained in a trial of the OX40 agonist ivuxolimab. All receptors derive from an adult with an advanced solid tumor such as melanoma, head and neck, liver or kidney cancer.

This chain connects TRBV18 to TRBJ1-1; 8 bases fit TRBD1. Germline V gene data show CDR1 as KGHSH and CDR2 as LQKENI. V lost 2 bases, J lost 1 base, and 6 bases stayed unmatched. The CDR3 sequence is 16 residues long. CDR3 region: CASSPMDRAKNTEAFF. The CDR3 DNA is TGTGCCAGCTCACCAATGGACAGGGCCAAGAACACTGAAGCTTTCTTT.

This chain uses TRBV7-7 with TRBJ2-1; TRBD1 matches 9 bases. The J segment lost 8 bases and the V segment lost 5 bases, leaving 7 bases of the junction unmatched. The CDR3 is 14 residues long. CDR1 and CDR2 from the germline V gene are SSHAT and FNYEAQ (reference sequence). Here the CDR3 DNA reads TGTGCCAGCAGCCCGGGAAACAGGGGGCATGAGCAGTTCTTC. Its protein product is CASSPGNRGHEQFF.

The chain carries TRBV5-1 and TRBJ2-1, with D possibly being TRBD2 (6 bases). The V and J ends lost 1 base and 2 bases respectively, with 13 bases between them. This CDR3 region has 16 residues. Germline V gene data show CDR1 as SGHRS and CDR2 as YFSETQ. The CDR3 nucleotides are TGCGCCAGCAGCTTGTCTCCGCGGGGAACCTACAATGAGCAGTTCTTC. It specifies CASSLSPRGTYNEQFF.

V is TRBV6-6 and J is TRBJ1-5; D is uncertain. V lost 7 bases and J lost 4, with 17 bases in between. Germline loops: CDR1 MNHNY, CDR2 SVGAGI (reference sequence). The CDR3 covers 15 residues. The CDR3 DNA follows: TGTGCCAGCACCATGAGCCGGGGAGTTAATCAGCCCCAGCATTTT. This codes for CASTMSRGVNQPQHF.

The genes are TRBV18 and TRBJ1-4; weak D call: TRBD1 (6 bases). CDR1 and CDR2 (germline): KGHSH, LQKENI. Trimming took off 1 base at V and 6 bases at J, with 9 bases between the two ends. This CDR3 spans 14 amino acids. CDR3 sequence reads: CASSPQGVHEKLFF. For the CDR3, the DNA is TGTGCCAGCTCACCACAGGGGGTACATGAAAAACTGTTTTTT.

The table lists this clone with a count of one. The genes are TRBV11-1 and TRBJ1-5; tentative D call: TRBD1 (6 bases). Looked up from germline, CDR1 is SGHAT and CDR2 is FQDESV (reference sequence). V lost 1 base to trimming and J lost 5 bases, with 15 bases between them. CDR3 length: 16 amino acids. The CDR3 here is CASSLEGRGPDQPQHF. CDR3 nucleotide sequence: TGTGCCAGCAGCTTAGAAGGCAGGGGCCCGGATCAGCCCCAGCATTTT.

This clone came up a few times. This sequence joins TRBV7-2 and TRBJ2-4, with 7 bases lining up with TRBD2. CDR3 length: 15 residues. The V gene's germline CDR1 is SGHTA and CDR2 FQGNSA. V was pared by 5 bases and J by 8 bases, with 12 bases of the junction left unmatched. CDR3 residues: CASSQPNSGRDIQYF. In nucleotides, the CDR3 is TGTGCCAGCAGCCAACCAAACTCAGGGAGGGACATTCAGTACTTC.

This chain joins TRBV7-2 and TRBJ2-3, with a tentative D call TRBD1 (5 bases). This CDR3 has 15 amino acids. Germline V CDR1 and CDR2: SGHTA, FQGNSA. V shed 5 bases and J shed 2 bases, with 14 bases lying between them. CDR3 residues: CASSRASGNTDTQYF. Written as DNA, the CDR3 is TGTGCCAGCAGCCGGGCATCAGGGAACACAGATACGCAGTATTTT.

The CDR3 loop is CASSLHSNSYEQYF. DNA for the CDR3: TGTGCCAGCAGCTTACACTCCAACTCCTACGAGCAGTACTTC. This chain joins TRBV11-3 and TRBJ2-7; no clear D gene. Per the germline V gene, CDR1 is SGHNT and CDR2 is YENEEA. The CDR3 has 14 amino acids. V shed 2 bases and J shed 0 bases, with 8 bases lying between them. Based on the CDR3 plus reference TRBV11-3 and TRBJ2-7, the full variable domain is EAGVVQSPRYKIIEKKQPVAFWCNPISGHNTLYWYLQNLGQGPELLIRYENEEAVDDSQLPKDRFSAERLKGVDSTLKIQPAELGDSAVYLCASSLHSNSYEQYFGPGTRLTVT.

This clone was seen a single time. This chain joins TRBV7-2 and TRBJ2-7; the match to TRBD2 covers 9 bases. V dropped 3 bases and J dropped 3; count of bases not matched to a gene: 6. Germline values: CDR1 SGHTA, CDR2 FQGNSA. The CDR3 spans 15 residues. This chain's CDR3 is CASSLSGGRHYEQYF. CDR3 coding DNA: TGTGCCAGCAGCTTGAGCGGGGGGCGTCACTACGAGCAGTACTTC.

This clone was seen once. The chain employs TRBV28 and TRBJ1-6; 7 positions match TRBD1. CDR3 length: 17 residues. J gave up 0 bases and V 9 bases, and 11 bases lay outside the gene matches. Germline V gives CDR1 MDHEN, CDR2 SYDVKM. CDR3 loop: CASWGQTLSSYNSPLHF. CDR3 in DNA: TGTGCCAGTTGGGGACAGACATTGAGCTCCTATAATTCACCCCTCCACTTT.

The chain couples TRBV6-1 to TRBJ2-7, with D unresolved. The ends were cut back, 5 bases at V and 3 bases at J, with 14 bases in the middle. This CDR3 is built from 14 residues. Germline V gives CDR1 MNHNS, CDR2 SASEGT. The CDR3 protein is CASSRQKGLYEQYF. The CDR3 nucleotides are TGTGCCAGCAGTCGACAAAAGGGCCTCTACGAGCAGTACTTC.

Written as DNA, the CDR3 is TGTGCCAGCAGCCCAGGGACTAGCGGACGCACAGATACGCAGTATTTT. This sequence encodes CASSPGTSGRTDTQYF. The chain is built from TRBV7-7 and TRBJ2-3, with 11 bases aligning to TRBD2. Germline CDR1 reads SSHAT; CDR2 reads FNYEAQ (reference sequence). The CDR3 spans 16 residues. Trimming at V came to 5 bases and at J to 1 base, leaving 5 bases not matched to a gene.

The CDR3 coding sequence is TGCGCCAGCAGCTTGAGGACAGGGGCGATCACTGAAGCTTTCTTT. It yields the protein CASSLRTGAITEAFF. V gene TRBV5-1 combines with J gene TRBJ1-1; 9 nucleotides match TRBD1. Germline CDR1 reads SGHRS; CDR2 reads YFSETQ. The CDR3 is 15 residues long. V lost 1 base to trimming and J lost 4 bases; unmatched junction nucleotides: 5.

This sequence joins TRBV14 and TRBJ2-5; 9 bases agree with TRBD1. Germline assignment: CDR1 SGHDN and CDR2 FVKESK. V lost 4 bases to trimming and J lost 1 base; unmatched junction nucleotides: 7. The CDR3 runs to 16 residues. The CDR3 region has the DNA TGTGCCAGCAGCCCCCTTGCGGGACAGGGCCAAGAGACCCAGTACTTC. Its translation is CASSPLAGQGQETQYF.

This clone appeared a few times. The chain recombines TRBV11-2 with TRBJ1-2; D is unclear. V lost 5 bases, J lost 4 bases, and 8 bases lay in between. The CDR3 consists of 12 residues. CDR1 SGHAT and CDR2 FQNNGV come from the germline V gene. CDR3 sequence: CASSLAPYGYTF. The CDR3 DNA is TGTGCCAGCAGCCTTGCTCCCTATGGCTACACCTTC. The whole variable domain, filled in from reference TRBV11-2 and TRBJ1-2, reads EAGVAQSPRYKIIEKRQSVAFWCNPISGHATLYWYQQILGQGPKLLIQFQNNGVVDDSQLPKDRFSAERLKGVDSTLKIQPAKLEDSAVYLCASSLAPYGYTFGSGTRLTVV.

V is TRBV6-6 and J is TRBJ1-1, with a tentative D call TRBD1 (6 bases). The CDR3 totals 14 residues. CDR1 is MNHNY and CDR2 is SVGAGI in the germline V gene (reference sequence). Trimming stripped 6 bases from V and 4 bases from J, with 15 bases between. In nucleotides, the CDR3 is TGTGCCAGCAGCAGTGGGGGCGGGGGCACTGAAGCTTTCTTT. Translated: CASSSGGGGTEAFF.

This chain connects TRBV19 to TRBJ1-4; 7 positions match TRBD1. The J segment lost 5 bases and the V segment lost 7 bases, leaving 4 bases of the junction unmatched. This CDR3 has 13 amino acids. Germline V CDR1 and CDR2: LNHDA, SQIVND (reference sequence). The CDR3 nucleotides read TGTGCCAGTAAAGGGGACAGAAATGAAAAACTGTTTTTT. This translates into CASKGDRNEKLFF.

This chain joins TRBV5-6 and TRBJ2-7; D is tentatively TRBD1 or TRBD2 (5 bases each). Germline V gives CDR1 SGHDT, CDR2 YYEEEE. This CDR3 is 14 amino acids long. V was cut by 2 bases and J by 4 bases, with 13 bases left in between. CDR3: CASSFTWDVYEQYF. CDR3 coding DNA: TGTGCCAGCAGCTTCACGTGGGACGTATACGAGCAGTACTTC.

V gene TRBV4-2 combines with J gene TRBJ1-2; 10 positions match TRBD1. The trim removed 1 base at V and 8 bases at J, leaving 13 bases unmatched. The V gene's germline CDR1 is LGHNA and CDR2 YNFKEQ. The CDR3 loop spans 17 amino acids. The CDR3 here is CASSQVGQGKELWGYTF. The CDR3 DNA sequence: TGTGCCAGCAGCCAAGTGGGACAGGGGAAGGAGCTATGGGGCTACACCTTC.

J is TRBJ2-5 and V is TRBV5-1, with a possible D match to TRBD2 (6 bases). V was clipped by 0 bases and J by 3 bases, with 9 bases between them. The CDR3 loop spans 14 amino acids. Per the germline V gene, CDR1 is SGHRS and CDR2 is YFSETQ. In DNA form, the CDR3 reads TGCGCCAGCAGCTTGGGTGCTAGCGAAGAGACCCAGTACTTC. It translates to CASSLGASEETQYF.

J is TRBJ1-2 and V is TRBV2, with TRBD1 identical over 9 bases. Germline V gene lookup returns CDR1 SNHLY and CDR2 FYNNEI. The CDR3 is 14 residues long. With 5 bases clipped from V and 5 bases from J, the junction kept 6 bases outside the gene matches. CDR3 coding DNA: TGTGCCAGCAGTCGGACAGGGGAGGGATATGGCTACACCTTC. As protein: CASSRTGEGYGYTF.

This chain links TRBV5-5 with TRBJ1-1; D remains unclear. This CDR3 has 13 residues. Trimming took 2 bases from V and 4 from J, leaving 9 bases between them. Germline V gene sequence: CDR1 SGHKS, CDR2 YYEKEE (reference sequence). This CDR3 is CASSFLLATEAFF. Here the CDR3 DNA reads TGTGCCAGCAGCTTCCTTCTGGCCACTGAAGCTTTCTTT.

In its sample, this clone was seen once. Written as DNA, the CDR3 is TGCGCCAGCAGAATCCAAACTAGCGGGGGTAACGAGCAGTACTTC. Translated, it gives CASRIQTSGGNEQYF. The rearrangement links TRBV5-1 to TRBJ2-7; 11 bases align to TRBD2. The J segment lost 5 bases and the V segment lost 5 bases, leaving 9 bases of the junction unmatched. CDR3 length: 15 residues. CDR1 and CDR2 (germline): SGHRS, YFSETQ.

The V call is TRBV5-4, the J call TRBJ1-6, with D maybe TRBD1 (6 bases). Trimming took off 5 bases at V and 19 bases at J, with 19 bases between the two ends. Germline V gene lookup returns CDR1 SGHNT and CDR2 YYREEE (reference sequence). The CDR3 is 12 residues long. The DNA for the CDR3 is TGTGCCAGCAGTTCACCCGGGACACCTCCACACTTT. Translating it yields CASSSPGTPPHF.

The chain joins TRBV7-2 to TRBJ1-2; TRBD1 matches 9 bases. The CDR3 length is 14 residues. Trimming cost V 3 bases and J 4 bases; bases outside gene matches: 3. The V gene's germline CDR1 is SGHTA and CDR2 FQGNSA. In DNA, the CDR3 is TGTGCCAGCAGCTTCGGACAGGGGTCCTATGGCTACACCTTC. Its translation is CASSFGQGSYGYTF.

This chain uses TRBV6-6 with TRBJ2-1; TRBD1 or TRBD2 may be the D gene (6 bases each). The CDR3 runs 16 residues. Trimming stripped 7 bases from V and 6 bases from J, with 22 bases between. Looked up from germline, CDR1 is MNHNY and CDR2 is SVGAGI (reference sequence). CDR3 sequence: CASTQPGGGGGNEQFF. The DNA for the CDR3 is TGTGCCAGCACCCAACCCGGGGGCGGAGGGGGCAATGAGCAGTTCTTC.

The J gene is TRBJ1-5, the V gene TRBV6-5; 7 positions match TRBD1. The CDR3 has 12 amino acids. V dropped 8 bases and J dropped 2; count of bases not matched to a gene: 0. Germline V CDR1 and CDR2: MNHEY, SVGAGI. CDR3 protein: CASGQGNQPQHF. DNA of the CDR3: TGTGCCAGCGGACAGGGCAATCAGCCCCAGCATTTT.

V usage is TRBV4-3 and J usage is TRBJ1-2; possibly TRBD1 for D (6 bases). Germline V gene lookup returns CDR1 LGHNA and CDR2 YSLEER. V was cut by 4 bases and J by 2 bases, with 14 bases left in between. The CDR3 is 15 amino acids. The CDR3 is CASSPGGAINYGYTF. Written as DNA, the CDR3 is TGCGCCAGCAGCCCCGGGGGGGCGATCAACTATGGCTACACCTTC.

The chain carries TRBV9 and TRBJ2-2; D is possibly TRBD2 (6 bases). There are 15 residues in the CDR3. Trimming stripped 6 bases from V and 5 bases from J, with 17 bases between. From germline, CDR1 is SGDLS and CDR2 YYNGEE. For the CDR3, the DNA is TGTGCCAGCAACAGAGGAGAGGGAGGAACCGGGGAGCTGTTTTTT. Translating gives CASNRGEGGTGELFF.